Included here is one T cell receptor beta chain sequence, with context. No antigen is known for it. This sample is part of a study of cytomegalovirus exposure and HLA in healthy donors. Study overall: Earlier, some 180 million T cells were analyzed, and around 100 million unique TCR beta sequences were found among them.

60 Vbeta and 13 Jbeta primers were used in PCR. The repertoire was sequenced with immunoSEQ multiplex PCR; TCRdb's copy has only in-frame clones and lacks some. Of tens of thousands of clones in the sample, around four fifths are singletons; the top ten hold under 4%. V shed 4 bases and J 1 base; nucleotides not matched to a gene: 4. This CDR3 is built from 17 residues. CDR1 and CDR2 (germline): SGHRS, YFSETQ. General study results and limits: One variant, a missense change in DCLRE1C, was linked in a later analysis to TCR beta V- and J-gene trimming. It was taken for granted in presence/absence analyses that sequencing depth across donors was roughly uniform. What TCR beta sequences reportedly achieved was accurate prediction of HLA-A and HLA-B alleles in most subjects.

Sample: PBMCs. This receptor was obtained from a woman aged 40 to 50 in good health and CMV-seronegative. The chain combines TRBV5-1 with TRBJ2-6; TRBD2 matches at 11 bases. In DNA form, the CDR3 reads TGCGCCAGCAGCCCTAGGACTAGCGGGTCTGGGGCCAACGTCCTGACTTTC. Translated, it gives CASSPRTSGSGANVLTF.